Each of the 11 T cell receptor beta chains below was sequenced from the same sample in a study of control samples from healthy donors and cancer patients. Profiling relied on immunoSEQ multiplex PCR, and the TCRdb table lists in-frame clones only, not all of them. The sample includes approximately 87,000 clones, about nine tenths seen only once; the top ten take 17%. Sequenced material: blood. Every receptor here comes from a man aged 45-65 years in good health.

V and J are TRBV7-9 and TRBJ1-5; no clear D gene. The CDR3 is made up of 13 amino acids. Germline V gene data show CDR1 as SEHNR and CDR2 as FQNEAQ (reference sequence). Trimming took off 7 bases at V and 7 bases at J, with 14 bases between the two ends. Here the CDR3 DNA reads TGTGCCAGCAATGGGAATGGGAACCAGCCCCAGCATTTT. It translates to CASNGNGNQPQHF.

V is TRBV7-2 and J is TRBJ1-1; TRBD1 matches at 7 bases. Germline assignment: CDR1 SGHTA and CDR2 FQGNSA. J was trimmed by 8 bases and V by 5 bases; bases with no gene match: 5. The CDR3 has 12 residues. The CDR3 here is CASSRRDSEAFF. The CDR3 nucleotides read TGTGCCAGCAGCCGGAGGGACAGCGAAGCTTTCTTT. Complete variable domain (other parts from reference TRBV7-2 and TRBJ1-1): GAGVSQSPSNKVTEKGKDVELRCDPISGHTALYWYRQSLGQGLEFLIYFQGNSAPDKSGLPSDRFSAERTGGSVSTLTIQRTQQEDSAVYLCASSRRDSEAFFGQGTRLTVV.

This rearrangement joins TRBV10-1 to TRBJ2-1; D may be TRBD1 (6 bases). Germline lookup yields CDR1 WNHNN and CDR2 SYGVQD (reference sequence). The CDR3 extends over 16 amino acids. V was shortened by 3 bases and J by 0 bases, with 12 bases between the two germline ends. In nucleotides, the CDR3 is TGCGCCAGCAGTGAAGCGAGGGGGAGCTCCTACAATGAGCAGTTCTTC. Residues: CASSEARGSSYNEQFF.

This chain uses TRBV7-9 with TRBJ2-1, with 9 bases matching TRBD2. The trim removed 1 base at V and 4 bases at J, leaving 2 bases unmatched. This CDR3 has 15 amino acids. Germline CDR1 is SEHNR and CDR2 is FQNEAQ (reference sequence). The chain's CDR3 is CASSLGLAVYNEQFF. CDR3 DNA: TGTGCCAGCAGCTTAGGACTAGCGGTTTACAATGAGCAGTTCTTC.

The rearrangement links TRBV14 to TRBJ2-7; D gene unclear. CDR1 SGHDN and CDR2 FVKESK come from the germline V gene. This CDR3 is 13 amino acids long. V was clipped by 1 base and J by 3 bases, with 7 bases between them. In DNA form, the CDR3 reads TGTGCCAGCAGCCAAGTACGTAACTACGAGCAGTACTTC. Its translation is CASSQVRNYEQYF.

This sequence joins TRBV19 and TRBJ1-6; 10 bases fit TRBD1. J was trimmed by 7 bases and V by 6 bases; bases with no gene match: 18. The CDR3 length is 19 residues. Germline CDR1 reads LNHDA; CDR2 reads SQIVND (reference sequence). CDR3 in amino acids: CASRTTGTGVQSLNSPLHF. As DNA, the CDR3 is TGTGCCAGTAGGACAACCGGGACAGGGGTCCAATCTTTAAATTCACCCCTCCACTTT.

The chain recombines TRBV12-5 with TRBJ1-6; no clear D. Germline lookup yields CDR1 LGHNT and CDR2 FRNRAP. This CDR3 spans 17 amino acids. The V end lost 6 bases, the J end lost 0 bases, and 15 bases lay between the germline ends. The DNA for the CDR3 is TGTGCTAGTGGGCCTAGTACTAGCAGCTCCTATAATTCACCCCTCCACTTT. Translation gives CASGPSTSSSYNSPLHF.

V is TRBV7-2 and J is TRBJ1-3; tentative D call: TRBD1 (6 bases). The ends were cut back, 7 bases at V and 3 bases at J, with 10 bases in the middle. Per germline, CDR1 SGHTA and CDR2 FQGNSA. The CDR3 spans 13 residues. The CDR3 nucleotides are TGTGCCAGCACTGGGGGCCTTGGAAACACCATATATTTT. It translates to CASTGGLGNTIYF.

The chain uses TRBV29-1 and TRBJ2-7, with 7 bases matching TRBD1. CDR1 and CDR2 (germline): SQVTM, ANQGSEA. The CDR3 consists of 14 residues. J lost 0 bases, V lost 6 bases, and 8 bases had no gene match. In DNA, the CDR3 is TGCAGCGTGGGGGACAGAGCCGGCTCCTACGAGCAGTACTTC. Translating gives CSVGDRAGSYEQYF.

The table lists this clone with a count of one. This chain joins TRBV12-5 and TRBJ2-3; the D is unclear. The CDR3 has 14 amino acids. Germline V gene data show CDR1 as LGHNT and CDR2 as FRNRAP. V lost 1 base and J lost 6, with 11 bases in between. The CDR3 is CASGLEASPDTQYF. In DNA, the CDR3 is TGTGCTAGTGGTTTGGAAGCTTCTCCGGATACGCAGTATTTT.

The chain combines TRBV24-1 with TRBJ2-5, with a possible D match to TRBD1 (5 bases). The germline gives CDR1 KGHDR, CDR2 SFDVKD. This CDR3 is built from 15 residues. Trimming removed 4 bases at V and 0 bases at J, with 11 bases between. CDR3 DNA: TGTGCCACCAGTGACCCAGACAGATACCAAGAGACCCAGTACTTC. Protein product: CATSDPDRYQETQYF.